Below, 25 T cell receptor beta chains from the same sample are listed, as sequenced in a study of T-cell reconstitution after alpha-beta-depleted transplantation in children. A TCRbeta library incorporating unique molecular identifiers was prepared. Via MiXCR, TCRdb re-called the PCR reads, giving one row per CDR3 protein. Among about 210,000 distinct CDR3 sequences, approximately 15% were seen once, and the ten largest hold 40% to 50%. The sample consisted of PBMCs, mostly from graft donor cells, taken 360 days after TCRalphabeta/CD19-depleted stem cell transplant. All receptors come from a male patient aged 2-15 years who had a stem cell transplant for acute lymphoblastic leukemia, so the T cells may come from the graft donor.

This clonotype has more than one count but fewer than ten. The chain combines TRBV29-1 with TRBJ2-7; D might be TRBD2 (7 bases). The CDR3 has 13 amino acids. CDR1 SQVTM and CDR2 ANQGSEA come from the germline V gene. V lost 6 bases to trimming and J lost 6 bases, with 18 bases between them. The CDR3 nucleotides read TGCAGCGTCGCTAGGGGGGGGCGAGGCGAGCAGTACTTC. It codes for CSVARGGRGEQYF.

As for this clonotype: A clone one base away is much larger, so this may be a read error. The V call is TRBV3-1, the J call TRBJ2-2, with D possibly being TRBD2 (5 bases). This CDR3 is 11 amino acids long. The germline gives CDR1 LGHDT, CDR2 YNNKEL (reference sequence). The CDR3 DNA is TGTGCCAGCAGCCAACCCGGGGAGCTGATTTTT. Its translation: CASSQPGELIF.

The chain links TRBV10-3 to TRBJ2-2, with no clear D. The germline V and J ends were trimmed by 7 bases and 0 bases, with 9 bases remaining between them. The CDR3 has 14 amino acids. Germline lookup yields CDR1 ENHRY and CDR2 SYGVKD. The CDR3 spells CAINSDANTGELFF. The CDR3 DNA is TGTGCCATCAATTCAGACGCGAACACCGGGGAGCTGTTTTTT.

The chain recombines TRBV7-2 with TRBJ1-1; D is uncertain. V was clipped by 2 bases and J by 1 base, with 14 bases between them. CDR3 size: 16 residues. Germline V gene lookup returns CDR1 SGHTA and CDR2 FQGNSA. CDR3 in DNA: TGTGCCAGCAGCTTAAGGACTTCACATAGGAACACTGAAGCTTTCTTT. It specifies CASSLRTSHRNTEAFF.

This clonotype has a handful of counts. V usage is TRBV28 and J usage is TRBJ1-1; D is unresolved. The ends were cut back, 5 bases at V and 3 bases at J, with 13 bases in the middle. Germline V gives CDR1 MDHEN, CDR2 SYDVKM. The CDR3 has 14 amino acids. The CDR3 DNA is TGTGCCAGCAGTGACACTTCGGGGTACACTGAAGCTTTCTTT. Encoded protein: CASSDTSGYTEAFF.

This clonotype was found many times. This chain uses TRBV10-3 with TRBJ1-1; no firm D call. This CDR3 is built from 12 residues. Trimming took off 9 bases at V and 6 bases at J, with 14 bases between the two ends. Per the germline V gene, CDR1 is ENHRY and CDR2 is SYGVKD. Written as DNA, the CDR3 is TGTGCCATTGACAACGGGCCTTCTGAAGCTTTCTTT. Translated: CAIDNGPSEAFF.

V and J are TRBV20-1 and TRBJ2-5; 7 nucleotides align to TRBD2. The CDR3 runs to 12 residues. Losses at the gene ends were 6 bases for V and 2 bases for J; bases not matched to a gene: 3. Germline V gene data show CDR1 as DFQATT and CDR2 as SNEGSKA (reference sequence). The CDR3 sequence: CSAEAGQETQYF. CDR3 DNA sequence: TGCAGTGCCGAAGCGGGGCAAGAGACCCAGTACTTC.

This clonotype was recorded at least ten times. J is TRBJ2-1 and V is TRBV12-3 or TRBV12-4; D call uncertain. The length of the CDR3 is 12 residues. Trimming cost V 3 bases and J 6 bases, with 6 bases left between them. This CDR3 reads CASSFRVNEQFF. CDR3 bases: TGTGCCAGCAGTTTTAGGGTCAATGAGCAGTTCTTC.

This clonotype turned up a few times. The rearrangement uses TRBV7-2 and TRBJ1-5; TRBD1 is a possible D gene (6 bases). Germline CDR1 and CDR2: SGHTA and FQGNSA. V dropped 4 bases and J dropped 1 base, with 17 bases sitting between them. CDR3 length: 17 residues. The CDR3 nucleotides read TGTGCCAGCAGCTGGGTCGGGACATCAAGCAGCAATCAGCCCCAGCATTTT. This translates into CASSWVGTSSSNQPQHF.

This clonotype was seen a few times. The chain joins TRBV6-1 to TRBJ1-1; D ambiguous. Deletions cut 6 bases from V and 1 base from J, with 9 bases between. The CDR3 contains 13 residues. Germline V gene data show CDR1 as MNHNS and CDR2 as SASEGT. DNA for the CDR3: TGTGCCAGCAGCCCAGCCGGGAACACTGAAGCTTTCTTT. This gives the protein CASSPAGNTEAFF.

This clonotype was found once. The chain links TRBV7-9 to TRBJ1-1; D uncertain. The CDR3 length is 11 residues. The germline V gene encodes CDR1 SEHNR and CDR2 FQNEAQ (reference sequence). V was shortened by 3 bases and J by 4 bases, with 3 bases between the two germline ends. This CDR3 reads CASSFPTEAFF. In nucleotides, the CDR3 is TGTGCCAGCAGCTTTCCCACTGAAGCTTTCTTT.

This clonotype has more than one count but fewer than ten. This rearrangement joins TRBV10-2 to TRBJ2-6; D uncertain. From germline, CDR1 is WSHSY and CDR2 SAAADI. This CDR3 is 13 amino acids long. The V end was cut by 7 bases, the J end by 0 bases, with 4 bases between. The CDR3 sequence is CASKISGANVLTF. DNA of the CDR3: TGCGCCAGCAAAATCTCTGGGGCCAACGTCCTGACTTTC.

This clonotype turned up a few times. This rearrangement joins TRBV28 to TRBJ2-6; 11 positions match TRBD1. Germline values: CDR1 MDHEN, CDR2 SYDVKM. V lost 6 bases and J lost 2; bases outside the gene matches: 6. This CDR3 contains 17 residues. The CDR3 sequence: CASRQGQGAAGANVLTF. As DNA, the CDR3 is TGTGCCAGCAGACAAGGACAGGGGGCGGCTGGGGCCAACGTCCTGACTTTC.

The chain has TRBV11-1 and TRBJ2-1, with 10 bases aligning to TRBD1. From germline, CDR1 is SGHAT and CDR2 FQDESV (reference sequence). Germline trimming cut 5 bases from V and 4 bases from J; bases unmatched to any gene: 14. The CDR3 is made up of 18 amino acids. The CDR3 here is CASSRPIRTGGKYNEQFF. CDR3 coding DNA: TGTGCCAGCAGCCGCCCGATCCGGACAGGGGGGAAATACAATGAGCAGTTCTTC.

The gene calls are TRBV6-4 and TRBJ1-1; no clear D. Germline CDR1 MRHNA, CDR2 SNTAGT. The CDR3 loop spans 16 amino acids. V lost 10 bases, J lost 3 bases, and 24 bases lay in between. The CDR3 DNA follows: TGTGCCACACCAAGCACCTGGTGGCTTTGGGACACTGAAGCTTTCTTT. As protein: CATPSTWWLWDTEAFF.

The CDR3 sequence is CASSEAGRGGTDTQYF. Written as DNA, the CDR3 is TGTGCCAGCAGTGAAGCGGGACGGGGAGGGACAGATACGCAGTATTTT. The chain couples TRBV2 to TRBJ2-3, with TRBD2 matching 7 bases. There are 16 residues in the CDR3. Trimming cost V 0 bases and J 3 bases; bases outside gene matches: 6. The germline V gene encodes CDR1 SNHLY and CDR2 FYNNEI.

Only a few counts were recorded for this clonotype. The CDR3 reads CASSAGTTYGYTF. CDR3 nucleotides: TGCGCCAGCAGCGCCGGGACAACTTATGGCTACACCTTC. This chain connects TRBV5-1 to TRBJ1-2, with D perhaps matching TRBD1 (6 bases). CDR1 SGHRS and CDR2 YFSETQ come from the germline V gene. Deletions cut 4 bases from V and 5 bases from J, with 12 bases between. CDR3 size: 13 residues.

This sequence joins TRBV28 and TRBJ2-2, with TRBD2 matching over 9 bases. Germline CDR1 reads MDHEN; CDR2 reads SYDVKM. There are 15 residues in the CDR3. V was clipped by 7 bases and J by 5 bases; unmatched bases: 8. The CDR3 is CASKRAGGRTGELFF. In DNA, the CDR3 is TGTGCCAGCAAGCGTGCGGGGGGGAGGACCGGGGAGCTGTTTTTT.

V is TRBV7-2 and J is TRBJ2-3; the D is unclear. CDR3 length: 17 amino acids. Germline V lookup: CDR1 SGHTA, CDR2 FQGNSA. V was clipped by 7 bases and J by 6 bases, with 26 bases between them. The CDR3 protein is CASTRPILSELRDTQYF. CDR3 DNA sequence: TGTGCCAGCACCCGCCCAATTCTGTCAGAATTGAGGGATACGCAGTATTTT. Together with reference TRBV7-2 and TRBJ2-3, the CDR3 gives the full variable domain: GAGVSQSPSNKVTEKGKDVELRCDPISGHTALYWYRQSLGQGLEFLIYFQGNSAPDKSGLPSDRFSAERTGGSVSTLTIQRTQQEDSAVYLCASTRPILSELRDTQYFGPGTRLTVL.

V and J are TRBV11-2 and TRBJ2-7; TRBD1 agrees at 7 bases. The CDR3 is 15 residues long. The germline gives CDR1 SGHAT, CDR2 FQNNGV. Losses at the gene ends were 2 bases for V and 4 bases for J; bases not matched to a gene: 8. In nucleotides, the CDR3 is TGTGCCAGCAGCTTATACTGGGACAGCGATTACGAGCAGTACTTC. Protein sequence: CASSLYWDSDYEQYF.

V usage is TRBV4-1 and J usage is TRBJ2-2; D is uncertain. The length of the CDR3 is 15 residues. V was trimmed by 4 bases and J by 0 bases, leaving 9 bases between them. CDR1 MGHRA and CDR2 YSYEKL come from the germline V gene. CDR3 coding DNA: TGCGCCAGCAGCCCCACCCCTGCGAACACCGGGGAGCTGTTTTTT. It yields the protein CASSPTPANTGELFF.

This clonotype was recorded many times. This chain connects TRBV12-3 or TRBV12-4 to TRBJ1-1, with D uncertain. The ends were cut back, 7 bases at V and 5 bases at J, with 11 bases in the middle. The length of the CDR3 is 12 residues. For the CDR3, the DNA is TGTGCCAGCACCGCTCCCGGGACTGAAGCTTTCTTT. It codes for CASTAPGTEAFF.

The table lists this clonotype with a few counts. The chain uses TRBV20-1 and TRBJ2-3, with D tentatively TRBD1 (5 bases). The germline gives CDR1 DFQATT, CDR2 SNEGSKA (reference sequence). The CDR3 totals 15 residues. Trimming took off 0 bases at V and 2 bases at J, with 12 bases between the two ends. In nucleotides, the CDR3 is TGCAGTGCTAGAGATCTCGGCAGGGACACAGATACGCAGTATTTT. This sequence encodes CSARDLGRDTDTQYF.

The V call is TRBV11-2, the J call TRBJ1-1; D is unresolved. The CDR3 has 12 amino acids. The V end lost 2 bases, the J end lost 10 bases, and 11 bases lay between the germline ends. From germline, CDR1 is SGHAT and CDR2 FQNNGV. The DNA for the CDR3 is TGTGCCAGCAGCTTATTGAGGGTTGGAGCTTTCTTT. Translated: CASSLLRVGAFF.

This clonotype was seen only a few times. The chain has TRBV10-3 and TRBJ2-7; D remains unclear. The CDR3 runs 17 residues. V shed 2 bases and J shed 0 bases, with 17 bases lying between them. Germline lookup yields CDR1 ENHRY and CDR2 SYGVKD. The CDR3 DNA is TGTGCCATCAGTGAGAGGGTAATTCGAGGCAGCTCCTACGAGCAGTACTTC. It codes for CAISERVIRGSSYEQYF.